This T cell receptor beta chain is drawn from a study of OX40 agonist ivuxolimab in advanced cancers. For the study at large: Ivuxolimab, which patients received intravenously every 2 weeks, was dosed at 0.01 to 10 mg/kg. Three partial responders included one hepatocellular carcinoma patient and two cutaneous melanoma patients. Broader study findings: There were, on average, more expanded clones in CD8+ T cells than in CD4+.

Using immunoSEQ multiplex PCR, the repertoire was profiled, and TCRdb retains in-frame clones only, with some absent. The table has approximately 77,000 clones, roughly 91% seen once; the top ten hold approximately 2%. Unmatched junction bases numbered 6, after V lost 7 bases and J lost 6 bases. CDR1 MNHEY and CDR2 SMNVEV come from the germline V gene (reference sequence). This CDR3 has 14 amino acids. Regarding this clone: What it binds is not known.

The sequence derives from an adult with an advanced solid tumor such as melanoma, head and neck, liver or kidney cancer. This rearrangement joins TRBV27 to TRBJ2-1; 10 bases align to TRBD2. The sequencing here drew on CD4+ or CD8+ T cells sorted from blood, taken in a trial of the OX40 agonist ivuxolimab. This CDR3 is CASTAGGVFNEQFF. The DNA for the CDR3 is TGTGCCAGCACAGCGGGGGGGGTGTTCAATGAGCAGTTCTTC.